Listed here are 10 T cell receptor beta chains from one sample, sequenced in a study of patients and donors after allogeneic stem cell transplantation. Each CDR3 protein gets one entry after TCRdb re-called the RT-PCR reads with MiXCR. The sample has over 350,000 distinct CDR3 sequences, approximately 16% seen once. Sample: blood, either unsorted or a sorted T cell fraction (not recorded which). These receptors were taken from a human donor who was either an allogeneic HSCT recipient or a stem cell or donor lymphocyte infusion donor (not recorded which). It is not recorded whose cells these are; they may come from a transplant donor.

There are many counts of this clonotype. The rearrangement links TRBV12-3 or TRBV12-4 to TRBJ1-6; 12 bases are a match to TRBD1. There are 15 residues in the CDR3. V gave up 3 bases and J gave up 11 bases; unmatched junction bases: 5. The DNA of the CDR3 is TGTGCCAGCAGTTTCGCGGGACAGGGGGCAACACCCCTCCACTTT. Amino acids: CASSFAGQGATPLHF.

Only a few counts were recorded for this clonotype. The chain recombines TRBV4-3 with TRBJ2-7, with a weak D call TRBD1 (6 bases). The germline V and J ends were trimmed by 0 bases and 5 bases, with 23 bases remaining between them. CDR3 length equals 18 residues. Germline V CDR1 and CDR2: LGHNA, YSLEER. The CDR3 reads CASSQESRGYTSNHEQYF. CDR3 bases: TGCGCCAGCAGCCAAGAATCCAGGGGCTACACGTCCAACCACGAGCAGTACTTC.

The CDR3: CASSYSTKRLRVGYTF. CDR3 nucleotide sequence: TGTGCCAGCAGTTACTCTACAAAACGCCTTAGGGTCGGCTACACCTTC. The V gene is TRBV6-5, the J gene TRBJ1-2, with unresolved D. Germline loops: CDR1 MNHEY, CDR2 SVGAGI. The CDR3 spans 16 residues. With 0 bases removed from V and 8 bases from J, the gap between germline ends came to 19 bases.

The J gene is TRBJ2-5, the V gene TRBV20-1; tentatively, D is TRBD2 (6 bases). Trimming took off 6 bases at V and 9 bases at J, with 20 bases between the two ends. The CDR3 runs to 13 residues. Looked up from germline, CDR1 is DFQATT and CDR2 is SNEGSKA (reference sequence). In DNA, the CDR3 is TGCAGTGCCGGGACTTCAGCCTTGGGGGCCCAGTACTTC. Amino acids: CSAGTSALGAQYF.

Here the CDR3 reads CATSDFGAGDQPQHF. As DNA, the CDR3 is TGTGCCACCAGTGATTTTGGGGCAGGGGATCAGCCCCAGCATTTT. The genes are TRBV24-1 and TRBJ1-5, with a possible D match to TRBD1 (6 bases). Between the trimmed V and J ends, which lost 1 base and 5 bases, there was a span of 11 bases. In germline, CDR1 is KGHDR, CDR2 SFDVKD. The CDR3 spans 15 residues.

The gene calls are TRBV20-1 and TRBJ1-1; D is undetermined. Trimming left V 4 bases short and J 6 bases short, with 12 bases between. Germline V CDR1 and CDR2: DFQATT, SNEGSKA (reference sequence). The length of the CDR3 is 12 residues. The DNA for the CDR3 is TGCAGTGCTAAAACATCGGGCGCTGAAGCTTTCTTT. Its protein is CSAKTSGAEAFF.

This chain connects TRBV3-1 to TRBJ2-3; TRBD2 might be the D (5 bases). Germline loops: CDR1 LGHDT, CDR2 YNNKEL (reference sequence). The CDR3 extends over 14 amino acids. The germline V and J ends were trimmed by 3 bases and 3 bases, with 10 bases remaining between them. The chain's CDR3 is CASSQTGETDTQYF. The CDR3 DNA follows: TGTGCCAGCAGCCAGACTGGGGAGACAGATACGCAGTATTTT.

The CDR3 DNA reads TGTGCCAGTAGCCAAAAAACCCCAGCCCACGAAAATGGCTACACCTTC. Translated, it gives CASSQKTPAHENGYTF. The V call is TRBV19, the J call TRBJ1-2; D is unresolved. With 6 bases removed from V and 6 bases from J, the gap between germline ends came to 23 bases. Per germline, CDR1 LNHDA and CDR2 SQIVND (reference sequence). The CDR3 is 16 residues long.

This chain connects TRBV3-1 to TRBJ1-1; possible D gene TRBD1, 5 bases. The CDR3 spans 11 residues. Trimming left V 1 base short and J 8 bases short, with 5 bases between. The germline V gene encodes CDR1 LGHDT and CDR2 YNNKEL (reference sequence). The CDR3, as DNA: TGTGCCAGCAGCCAAGGGGGGGAAGCTTTCTTT. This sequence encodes CASSQGGEAFF.

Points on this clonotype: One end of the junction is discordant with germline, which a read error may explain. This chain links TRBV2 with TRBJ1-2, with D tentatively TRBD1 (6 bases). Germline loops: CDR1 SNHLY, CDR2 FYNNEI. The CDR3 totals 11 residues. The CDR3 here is CAKEGVYGYAF. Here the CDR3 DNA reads TGTGCCAAAGAGGGGGTCTATGGCTACGCCTTC.